What follows are 2 T cell receptor beta chains derived from one specimen sequenced in a study of beta chain features in type 1 diabetes. Study findings and constraints: Significant though moderate, a shortening of TCRB CDR3s appeared in all four CD4+ subsets of Type 1 diabetes patients.

These receptors are not linked to any known antigen. Every isolated RNA sample was fully reverse transcribed, so sequencing captured expressed TCRB transcripts. TCRdb's copy holds only in-frame clones and misses some; the assay was immunoSEQ multiplex PCR. The top ten clones hold around 0.12% of a sample with 600,000 to 700,000 clones, approximately 13% of them seen once. The sample comprised naive CD4+ T cells from blood. The receptors stem from a man under 40 with type 1 diabetes.

The J gene is TRBJ1-2, the V gene TRBV6-5; D remains ambiguous. The V and J ends lost 4 bases and 1 base respectively, with 16 bases between them. CDR1 and CDR2 (germline): MNHEY, SVGAGI. The CDR3 loop spans 16 amino acids. This CDR3 reads CASSFGTPSNNYGYTF. DNA for the CDR3: TGTGCCAGCAGTTTTGGCACGCCCTCAAATAACTATGGCTACACCTTC.

The genes are TRBV7-2 and TRBJ2-3; D gene uncertain. V lost 4 bases and J lost 6, with 17 bases in between. CDR1 is SGHTA and CDR2 is FQGNSA in the germline V gene. The CDR3 covers 15 residues. In DNA form, the CDR3 reads TGTGCCAGCAGCTGGGCCAATGGGGTGGCTGATACGCAGTATTTT. Residues: CASSWANGVADTQYF.